This TCR beta chain was obtained from a study of blood T cell repertoires in COVID-19. About the research overall: From the United States, Italy and Spain came samples of acute and convalescent COVID-19. T cells, B-cell-depleted T cells, or PBMCs provided the cDNA or gDNA that served as material.

As handled by the study authors: Amplification of reference gene primers was used by the study to estimate nucleated cell counts. Produced via immunoSEQ multiplex PCR; TCRdb's table is partial and in-frame only. D and trimming were read from the DNA, whereas the V and J calls and clone size are those reported in that table. Of 150,000 to 200,000 clones in the sample, roughly 81% were seen once. The specimen was peripheral blood. The receptor was isolated from a man aged 35 to 55 with acute or convalescent COVID-19.

The CDR3 bases are TGTGCCTGGAGAGTTGCGGGGGGCAGTAATACGCAGTATTTT. It translates to CAWRVAGGSNTQYF. The chain links TRBV30 to TRBJ2-3; TRBD2 matches 8 bases. This CDR3 has 14 amino acids. V was clipped by 3 bases and J by 7 bases; unmatched bases: 9. Germline V gives CDR1 GTSNPN, CDR2 SVGIG (reference sequence).